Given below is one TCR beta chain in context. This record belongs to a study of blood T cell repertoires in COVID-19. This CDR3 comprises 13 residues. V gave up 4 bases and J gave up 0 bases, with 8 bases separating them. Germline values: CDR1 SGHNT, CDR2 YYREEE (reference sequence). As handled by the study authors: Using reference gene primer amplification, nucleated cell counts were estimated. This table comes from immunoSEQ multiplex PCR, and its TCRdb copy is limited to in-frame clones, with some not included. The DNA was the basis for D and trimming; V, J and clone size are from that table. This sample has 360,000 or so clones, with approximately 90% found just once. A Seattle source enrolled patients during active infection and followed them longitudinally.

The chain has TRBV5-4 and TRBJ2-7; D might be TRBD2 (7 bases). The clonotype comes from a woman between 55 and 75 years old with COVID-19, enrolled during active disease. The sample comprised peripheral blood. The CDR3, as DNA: TGTGCCAGCAGCCGGGGGGCCTCCTACGAGCAGTACTTC. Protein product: CASSRGASYEQYF.